This T cell receptor (beta chain) derives from a study of T cell changes during pregnancy in multiple sclerosis (dated by TCRdb to between 2018 and 2021). Study-wide context: The study looked at changes in the T cell repertoire across pregnancy in women with multiple sclerosis.

CDR1 and CDR2, per the germline V gene, are MDHEN and SYDVKM. The CDR3 has 15 amino acids, counting the end cysteine and phenylalanine. The only DNA kept is the CDR3, 45 bases in frame from the first base. Germline trimming amounts to 6 bases on V and 6 bases on J, with 11 as the count of junction bases outside the gene matches. Turning to this clone: No cognate antigen has been identified for it. No base quality values were provided; no much bigger clone lies one nucleotide off.

The library was prepared using the immunoSEQ multiplex PCR assay. TCRdb stores this immuneACCESS table with in-frame sequences only. Part of the clones is absent; in the studies checked, under half of the shortfall reflects unresolved V genes, and no reason is known for the rest. This sample comprises fewer than 85,000 clones, about 95% of them detected only once. The ten largest clones add up to around 1.1% of the sample. The sequencing used peripheral blood, collected in the second trimester of pregnancy. This sequence originates from a female donor with multiple sclerosis, enrolled in a pregnancy study. The rearranged segments are TRBV28 and TRBJ2-3; 8 central bases correspond to TRBD1. CDR3 sequence: CASRHTGGPQDTQYF. The DNA sequence reads TGTGCCAGCAGGCACACAGGGGGACCGCAGGATACGCAGTATTTT.